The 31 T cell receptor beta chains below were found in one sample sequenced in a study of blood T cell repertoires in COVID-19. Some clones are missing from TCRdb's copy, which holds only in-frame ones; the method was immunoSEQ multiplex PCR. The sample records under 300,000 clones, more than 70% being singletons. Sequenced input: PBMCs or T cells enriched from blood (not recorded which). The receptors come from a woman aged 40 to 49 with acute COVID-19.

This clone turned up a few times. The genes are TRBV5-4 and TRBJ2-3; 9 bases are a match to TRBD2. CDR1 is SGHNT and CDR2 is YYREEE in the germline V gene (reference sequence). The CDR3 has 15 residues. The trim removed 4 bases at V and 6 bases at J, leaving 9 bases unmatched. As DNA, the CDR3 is TGTGCCAGCAGCCCAACGAGCGGGGGGCCGGATACGCAGTATTTT. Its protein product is CASSPTSGGPDTQYF.

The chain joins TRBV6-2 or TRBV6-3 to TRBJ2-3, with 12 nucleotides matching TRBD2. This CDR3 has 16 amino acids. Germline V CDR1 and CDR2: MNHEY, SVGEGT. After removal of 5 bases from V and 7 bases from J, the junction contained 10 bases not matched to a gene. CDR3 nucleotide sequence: TGTGCCAGCAGTCCAAGACTAGCGGGGGCCGTCCATACGCAGTATTTT. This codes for CASSPRLAGAVHTQYF.

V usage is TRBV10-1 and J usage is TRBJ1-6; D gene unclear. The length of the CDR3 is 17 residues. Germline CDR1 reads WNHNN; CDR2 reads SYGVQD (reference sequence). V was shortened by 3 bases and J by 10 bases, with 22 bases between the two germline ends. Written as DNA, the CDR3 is TGCGCCAGCAGTGAAAGTTTCCGGAGGATAGAAGACTCACCCCTCCACTTT. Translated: CASSESFRRIEDSPLHF.

The DNA for the CDR3 is TGCAGCGTTGAAGTAGGGGGCTGGGGTGGCTACACCTTC. Encoded protein: CSVEVGGWGGYTF. The V call is TRBV29-1, the J call TRBJ1-2; 7 nucleotides line up with TRBD1. The CDR3 runs 13 residues. After removal of 1 base from V and 7 bases from J, the junction contained 6 bases not matched to a gene. CDR1 SQVTM and CDR2 ANQGSEA come from the germline V gene. Drawing the rest from reference TRBV29-1 and TRBJ1-2, the complete variable domain is SAVISQKPSRDICQRGTSLTIQCQVDSQVTMMFWYRQQPGQSLTLIATANQGSEATYESGFVIDKFPISRPNLTFSTLTVSNMSPEDSSIYLCSVEVGGWGGYTFGSGTRLTVV.

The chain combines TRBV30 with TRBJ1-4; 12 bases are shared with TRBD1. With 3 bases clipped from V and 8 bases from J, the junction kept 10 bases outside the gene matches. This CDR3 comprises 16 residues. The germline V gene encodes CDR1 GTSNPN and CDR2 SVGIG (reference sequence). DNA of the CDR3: TGTGCCTGGAGGGGGACAGGGGGCGCCGCTGAAGAAAAACTGTTTTTT. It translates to CAWRGTGGAAEEKLFF. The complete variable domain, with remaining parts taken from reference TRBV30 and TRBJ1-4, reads SQTIHQWPATLVQPVGSPLSLECTVEGTSNPNLYWYRQAAGRGLQLLFYSVGIGQISSEVPQNLSASRPQDRQFILSSKKLLLSDSGFYLCAWRGTGGAAEEKLFFGSGTQLSVL.

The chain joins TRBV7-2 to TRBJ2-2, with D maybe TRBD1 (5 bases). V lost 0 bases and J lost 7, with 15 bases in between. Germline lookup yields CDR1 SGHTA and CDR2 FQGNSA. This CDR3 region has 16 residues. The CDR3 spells CASSLAQQAMGGELFF. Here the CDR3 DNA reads TGTGCCAGCAGCTTAGCGCAACAGGCCATGGGCGGGGAGCTGTTTTTT.

CDR3 residues: CASSFLGQGRSSPLHF. Here the CDR3 DNA reads TGTGCCAGCAGTTTTTTGGGGCAGGGAAGAAGTTCACCCCTCCACTTT. The rearrangement links TRBV27 to TRBJ1-6; TRBD1 is a possible D gene (5 bases). Germline V gene sequence: CDR1 MNHEY, CDR2 SMNVEV (reference sequence). V shed 3 bases and J shed 9 bases, with 18 bases lying between them. The CDR3 has 16 amino acids.

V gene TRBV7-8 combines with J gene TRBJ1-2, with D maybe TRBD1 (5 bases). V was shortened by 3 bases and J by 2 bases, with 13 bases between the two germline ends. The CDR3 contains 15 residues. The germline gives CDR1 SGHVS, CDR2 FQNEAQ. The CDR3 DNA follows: TGTGCCAGCAGCTTCTCAGACCAGGGCAACTATGGCTACACCTTC. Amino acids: CASSFSDQGNYGYTF.

CDR3 coding DNA: TGTGCCAGCAGCCCGTCAGGGAACTATGGCTACACCTTC. Its translation is CASSPSGNYGYTF. The chain couples TRBV14 to TRBJ1-2, with a possible D match to TRBD1 (5 bases). CDR3 length equals 13 residues. The V end was cut by 4 bases, the J end by 2 bases, with 8 bases between. Germline V gene lookup returns CDR1 SGHDN and CDR2 FVKESK.

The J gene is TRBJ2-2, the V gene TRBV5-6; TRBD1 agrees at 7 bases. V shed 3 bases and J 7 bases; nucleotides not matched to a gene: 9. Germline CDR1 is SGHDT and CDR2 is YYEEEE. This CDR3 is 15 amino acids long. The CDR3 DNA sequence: TGTGCCAGCAGCTGGGCAAACAGGGGCGGCGGGGAGCTGTTTTTT. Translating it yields CASSWANRGGGELFF.

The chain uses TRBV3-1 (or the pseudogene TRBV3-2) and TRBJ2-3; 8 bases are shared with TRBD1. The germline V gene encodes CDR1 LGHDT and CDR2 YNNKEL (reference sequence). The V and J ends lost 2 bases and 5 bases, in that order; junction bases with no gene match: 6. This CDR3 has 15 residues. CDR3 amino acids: CASSQLQGVGDTQYF. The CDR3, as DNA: TGTGCCAGCAGCCAATTACAGGGGGTAGGAGATACGCAGTATTTT.

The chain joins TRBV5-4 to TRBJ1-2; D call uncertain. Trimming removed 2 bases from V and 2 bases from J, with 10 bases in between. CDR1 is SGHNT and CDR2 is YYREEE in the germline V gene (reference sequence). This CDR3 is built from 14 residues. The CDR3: CASSFGGLNYGYTF. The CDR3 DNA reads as TGTGCCAGCAGCTTCGGTGGGCTAAACTATGGCTACACCTTC.

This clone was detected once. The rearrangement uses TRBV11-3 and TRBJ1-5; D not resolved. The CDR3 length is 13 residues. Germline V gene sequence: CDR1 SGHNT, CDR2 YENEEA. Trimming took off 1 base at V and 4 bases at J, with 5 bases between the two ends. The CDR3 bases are TGTGCCAGCAGCTTAGGGAGAAATCAGCCCCAGCATTTT. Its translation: CASSLGRNQPQHF.

In DNA form, the CDR3 reads TGCGCCAGCAGTCCGACAGGTTTGTACACTGAAGCTTTCTTT. Translating it yields CASSPTGLYTEAFF. This chain connects TRBV10-2 to TRBJ1-1; D may be TRBD1 (6 bases). Germline values: CDR1 WSHSY, CDR2 SAAADI. Trimming left V 5 bases short and J 3 bases short, with 13 bases between. CDR3 length: 14 residues.

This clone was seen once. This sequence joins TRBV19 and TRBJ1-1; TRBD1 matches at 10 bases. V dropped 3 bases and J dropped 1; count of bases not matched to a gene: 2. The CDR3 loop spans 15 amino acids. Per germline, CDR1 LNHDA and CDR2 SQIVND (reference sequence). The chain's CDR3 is CASSIWDRGNTEAFF. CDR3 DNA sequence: TGTGCCAGTAGTATTTGGGACAGGGGGAACACTGAAGCTTTCTTT. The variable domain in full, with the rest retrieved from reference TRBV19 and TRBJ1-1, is DGGITQSPKYLFRKEGQNVTLSCEQNLNHDAMYWYRQDPGQGLRLIYYSQIVNDFQKGDIAEGYSVSREKKESFPLTVTSAQKNPTAFYLCASSIWDRGNTEAFFGQGTRLTVV.

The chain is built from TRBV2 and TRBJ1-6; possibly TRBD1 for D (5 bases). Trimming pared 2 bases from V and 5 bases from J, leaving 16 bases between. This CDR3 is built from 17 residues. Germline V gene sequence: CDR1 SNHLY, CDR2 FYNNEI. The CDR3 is CASSENRFPQNNSPLHF. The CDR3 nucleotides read TGTGCCAGCAGTGAAAACAGGTTCCCGCAAAATAATTCACCCCTCCACTTT.

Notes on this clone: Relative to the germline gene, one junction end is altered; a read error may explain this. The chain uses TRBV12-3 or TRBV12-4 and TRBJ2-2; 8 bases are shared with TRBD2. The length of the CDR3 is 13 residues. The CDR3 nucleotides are TGTGCCTGCAGCGGGGGTATATCCGGGGAGCTGTTTTTT. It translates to CACSGGISGELFF.

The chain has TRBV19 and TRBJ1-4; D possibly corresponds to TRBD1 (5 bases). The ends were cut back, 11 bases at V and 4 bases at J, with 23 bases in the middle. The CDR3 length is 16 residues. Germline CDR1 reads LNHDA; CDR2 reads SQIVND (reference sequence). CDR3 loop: CAAKRDFLVGNEKLFF. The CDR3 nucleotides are TGTGCCGCAAAACGGGACTTCTTAGTCGGTAATGAAAAACTGTTTTTT.

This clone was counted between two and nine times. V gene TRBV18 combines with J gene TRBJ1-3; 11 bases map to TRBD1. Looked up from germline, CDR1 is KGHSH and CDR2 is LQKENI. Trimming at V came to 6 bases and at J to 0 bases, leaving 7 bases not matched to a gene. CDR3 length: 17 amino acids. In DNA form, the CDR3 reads TGTGCCAGCTCGTCCGGGACAGGGGGTCCCTCTGGAAACACCATATATTTT. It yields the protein CASSSGTGGPSGNTIYF.

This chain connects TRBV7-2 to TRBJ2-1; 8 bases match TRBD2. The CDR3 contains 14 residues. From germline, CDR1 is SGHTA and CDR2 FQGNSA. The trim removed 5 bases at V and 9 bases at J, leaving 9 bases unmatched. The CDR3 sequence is CASSINGGAGEQFF. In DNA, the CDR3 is TGTGCCAGCAGCATCAACGGGGGGGCAGGTGAGCAGTTCTTC.

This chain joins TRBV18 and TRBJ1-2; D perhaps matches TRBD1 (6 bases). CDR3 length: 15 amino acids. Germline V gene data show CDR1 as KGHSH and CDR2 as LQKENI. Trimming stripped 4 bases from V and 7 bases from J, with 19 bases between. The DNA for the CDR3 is TGTGCCAGCTCACGATCCGGACAGACCTCTATTGGCTACACCTTC. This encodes CASSRSGQTSIGYTF.

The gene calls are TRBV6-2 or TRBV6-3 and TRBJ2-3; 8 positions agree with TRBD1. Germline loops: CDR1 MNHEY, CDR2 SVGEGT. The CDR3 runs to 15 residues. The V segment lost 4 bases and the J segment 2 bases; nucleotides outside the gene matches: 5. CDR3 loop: CASSFRDRHTDTQYF. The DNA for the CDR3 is TGTGCCAGCAGTTTCCGGGACAGGCACACAGATACGCAGTATTTT.

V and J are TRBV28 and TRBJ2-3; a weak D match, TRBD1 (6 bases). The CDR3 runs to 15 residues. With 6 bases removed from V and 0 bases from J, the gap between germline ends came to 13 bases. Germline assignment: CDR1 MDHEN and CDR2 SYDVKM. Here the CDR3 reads CASRDRSSSTDTQYF. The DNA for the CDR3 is TGTGCCAGCAGAGACAGGTCCTCTAGCACAGATACGCAGTATTTT. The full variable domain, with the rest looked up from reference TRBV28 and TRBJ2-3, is DVKVTQSSRYLVKRTGEKVFLECVQDMDHENMFWYRQDPGLGLRLIYFSYDVKMKEKGDIPEGYSVSREKKERFSLILESASTNQTSMYLCASRDRSSSTDTQYFGPGTRLTVL.

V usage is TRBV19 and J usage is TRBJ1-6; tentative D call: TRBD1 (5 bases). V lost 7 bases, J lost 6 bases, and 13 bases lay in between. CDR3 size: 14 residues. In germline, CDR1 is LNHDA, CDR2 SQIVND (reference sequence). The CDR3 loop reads CASISTGLNSPLHF. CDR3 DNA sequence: TGTGCCAGTATCTCCACAGGTCTTAATTCACCCCTCCACTTT.

CDR3 protein: CASSTLGTADNSPLHF. Here the CDR3 DNA reads TGTGCCAGTAGTACACTAGGGACAGCTGATAATTCACCCCTCCACTTT. The chain recombines TRBV19 with TRBJ1-6, with TRBD1 identical over 7 bases. The CDR3 runs 16 residues. With V trimmed by 4 bases and J by 5 bases, 8 bases remained unmatched. The germline gives CDR1 LNHDA, CDR2 SQIVND (reference sequence).

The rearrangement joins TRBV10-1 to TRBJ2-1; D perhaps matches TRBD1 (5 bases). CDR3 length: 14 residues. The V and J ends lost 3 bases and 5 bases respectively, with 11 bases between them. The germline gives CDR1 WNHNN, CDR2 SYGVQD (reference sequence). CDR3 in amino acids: CASSDGPTDNEQFF. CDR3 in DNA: TGCGCCAGCAGTGACGGACCGACAGACAATGAGCAGTTCTTC.

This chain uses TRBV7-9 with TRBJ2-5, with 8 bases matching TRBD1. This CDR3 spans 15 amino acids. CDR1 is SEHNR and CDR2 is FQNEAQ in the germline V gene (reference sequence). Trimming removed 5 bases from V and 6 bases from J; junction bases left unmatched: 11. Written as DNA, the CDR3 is TGTGCCAGCAGCCCGGACAGGGTGCTTATCCAGACCCAGTACTTC. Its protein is CASSPDRVLIQTQYF.

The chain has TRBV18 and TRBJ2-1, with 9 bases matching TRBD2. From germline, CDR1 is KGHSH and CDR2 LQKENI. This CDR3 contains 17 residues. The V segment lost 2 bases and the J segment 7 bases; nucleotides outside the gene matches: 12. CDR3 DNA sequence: TGTGCCAGCTCACCAAATCTCATAGCGGGAGCTGGAAATGAGCAGTTCTTC. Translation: CASSPNLIAGAGNEQFF.

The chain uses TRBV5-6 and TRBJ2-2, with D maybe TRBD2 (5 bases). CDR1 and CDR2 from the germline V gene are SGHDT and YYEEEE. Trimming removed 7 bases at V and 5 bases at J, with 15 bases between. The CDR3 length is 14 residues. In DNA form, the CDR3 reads TGTGCCAGCGGCCTGGCTTTAGCGACCGGGGAGCTGTTTTTT. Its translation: CASGLALATGELFF.

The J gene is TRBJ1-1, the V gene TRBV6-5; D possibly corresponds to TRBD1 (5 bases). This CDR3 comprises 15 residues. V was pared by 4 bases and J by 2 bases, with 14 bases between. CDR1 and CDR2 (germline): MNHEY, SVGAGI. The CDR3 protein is CASSSRGTGNTEAFF. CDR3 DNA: TGTGCCAGCAGTTCCCGGGGGACGGGAAACACTGAAGCTTTCTTT.

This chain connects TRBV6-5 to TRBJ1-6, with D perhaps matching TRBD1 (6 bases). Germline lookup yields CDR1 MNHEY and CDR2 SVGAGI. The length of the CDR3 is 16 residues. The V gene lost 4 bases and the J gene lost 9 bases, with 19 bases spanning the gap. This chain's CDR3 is CASSSLGQTDPSPLHF. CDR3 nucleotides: TGTGCCAGCAGTTCCCTCGGACAGACCGACCCTTCACCCCTCCACTTT.